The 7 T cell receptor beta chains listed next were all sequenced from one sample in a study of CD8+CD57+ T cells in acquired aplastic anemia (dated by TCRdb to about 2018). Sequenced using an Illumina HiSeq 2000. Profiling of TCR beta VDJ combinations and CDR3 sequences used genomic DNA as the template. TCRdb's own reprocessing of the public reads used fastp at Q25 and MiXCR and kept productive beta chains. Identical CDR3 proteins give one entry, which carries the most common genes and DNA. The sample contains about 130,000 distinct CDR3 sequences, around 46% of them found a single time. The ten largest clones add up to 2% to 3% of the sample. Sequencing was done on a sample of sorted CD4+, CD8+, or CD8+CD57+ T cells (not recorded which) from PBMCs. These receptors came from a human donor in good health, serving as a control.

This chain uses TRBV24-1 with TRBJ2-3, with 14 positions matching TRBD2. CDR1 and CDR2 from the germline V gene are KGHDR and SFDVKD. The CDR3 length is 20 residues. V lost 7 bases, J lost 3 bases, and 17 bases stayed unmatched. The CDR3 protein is CATSDAVERTSGGKTDTQYF. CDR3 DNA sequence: TGTGCCACCAGCGATGCGGTAGAACGGACTAGCGGGGGGAAGACAGATACGCAGTATTTT.

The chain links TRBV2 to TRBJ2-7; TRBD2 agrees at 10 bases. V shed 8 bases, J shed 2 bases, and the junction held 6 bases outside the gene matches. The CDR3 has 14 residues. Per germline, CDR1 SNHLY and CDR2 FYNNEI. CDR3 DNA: TGTGCCAGCCGACTAGCGGGTGCGACCTACGAGCAGTACTTC. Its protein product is CASRLAGATYEQYF.

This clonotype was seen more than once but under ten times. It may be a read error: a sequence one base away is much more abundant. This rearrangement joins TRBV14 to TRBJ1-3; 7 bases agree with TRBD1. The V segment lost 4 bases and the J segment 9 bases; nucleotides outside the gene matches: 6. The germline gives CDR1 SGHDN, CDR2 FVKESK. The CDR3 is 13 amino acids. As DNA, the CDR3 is TGTGCCAGCAGCCGGGGGACAGCTGGCACCATATATTTT. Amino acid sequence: CASSRGTAGTIYF.

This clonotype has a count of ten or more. Here the CDR3 DNA reads TGTGCCAGCAGTTTAGGAGAAAACACCGGGGAGCTGTTTTTT. It translates to CASSLGENTGELFF. The rearrangement joins TRBV12-3 or TRBV12-4 to TRBJ2-2; D is unclear. Trimming shortened V by 1 base and J by 2 bases, and 5 bases separated the two germline ends. This CDR3 is 14 amino acids long.

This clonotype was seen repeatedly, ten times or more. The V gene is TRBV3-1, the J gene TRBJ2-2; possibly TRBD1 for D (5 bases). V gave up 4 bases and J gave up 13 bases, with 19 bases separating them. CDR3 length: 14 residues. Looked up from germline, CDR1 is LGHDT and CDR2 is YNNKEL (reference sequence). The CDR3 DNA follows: TGTGCCAGCAGCCCGAAAGGCAGGGAAGGCGGGCTGTTTTTT. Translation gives CASSPKGREGGLFF.

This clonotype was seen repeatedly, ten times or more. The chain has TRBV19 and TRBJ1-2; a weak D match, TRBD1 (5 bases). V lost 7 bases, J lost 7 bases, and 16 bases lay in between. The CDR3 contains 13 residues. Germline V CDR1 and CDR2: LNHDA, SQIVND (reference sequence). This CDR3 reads CASTYDRGVGYTF. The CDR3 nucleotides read TGTGCCAGTACCTACGACAGAGGAGTTGGCTACACCTTC.

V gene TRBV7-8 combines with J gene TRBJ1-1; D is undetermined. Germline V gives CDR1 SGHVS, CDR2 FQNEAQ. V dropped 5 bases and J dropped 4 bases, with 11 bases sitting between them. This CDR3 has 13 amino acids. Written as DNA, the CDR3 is TGTGCCAGCAGCCAGGAAGCGGGCACTGAAGCTTTCTTT. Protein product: CASSQEAGTEAFF.